Presented here are 3 T cell receptor beta chains from one specimen sequenced in a study of identical twins. TCRdb analysed the 5' RACE reads with MiXCR anew, one entry per CDR3 protein. The sample includes 1,800,000 or so distinct CDR3 sequences, 32% of them seen just once. The sample was cord blood. Receptor source: a newborn girl in good health.

This clonotype showed up just a few times. V gene TRBV28 combines with J gene TRBJ2-3; D may be TRBD1 (6 bases). CDR1 is MDHEN and CDR2 is SYDVKM in the germline V gene. Trimming cost V 4 bases and J 6 bases, with 20 bases left between them. CDR3 length: 16 amino acids. Written as DNA, the CDR3 is TGTGCCAGCAGTTCCGTCCCCCAGGGGAACGGGGATACGCAGTATTTT. Amino acid sequence: CASSSVPQGNGDTQYF.

This chain uses TRBV10-3 with TRBJ2-3; 11 bases align to TRBD1. CDR1 is ENHRY and CDR2 is SYGVKD in the germline V gene. V dropped 4 bases and J dropped 6; count of bases not matched to a gene: 3. The CDR3 is 14 residues long. CDR3 amino acids: CAISGTGGVDTQYF. The CDR3 region has the DNA TGTGCCATCAGTGGGACAGGGGGCGTCGATACGCAGTATTTT.

The CDR3 sequence: CASSLIYGTSYEQYF. The CDR3 DNA reads TGTGCCAGCAGCTTAATATATGGGACTAGTTACGAGCAGTACTTC. V is TRBV7-2 and J is TRBJ2-7; 8 nucleotides line up with TRBD2. Germline V CDR1 and CDR2: SGHTA, FQGNSA. CDR3 length: 15 amino acids. Trimming at V came to 2 bases and at J to 4 bases, leaving 7 bases not matched to a gene.